A selection of T cell receptor beta chains follows, all from one sample in a study of CD8 T cells in Susac syndrome. TCRdb re-called the immunoSEQ multiplex PCR reads through MiXCR, storing one row per CDR3 protein. The table lists fewer than 300,000 distinct CDR3 sequences, 85% of them singletons, with 0.11% in the top ten. Sequenced: CD8+ T cells from PBMCs. The receptors here all came from a human donor with multiple sclerosis. Both conserved end residues are part of each CDR3. The D gene is left open where the match is weak. Clone sizes are given selectively: once, few, many, or a class where the clone is expanded.

v_gene: TRBV3-1
abundance: NA
d_gene: TRBD1
j_gene: TRBJ2-1
CDR3aa: CASSQLLRGTESYNEQFF
CDR3nt: TGTGCCAGCAGCCAGTTACTGAGGGGGACAGAATCCTACAATGAGCAGTTCTTC

v_gene: TRBV19
abundance: NA
d_gene: TRBD2
j_gene: TRBJ2-1
CDR3aa: CASSILAESDEQFF
CDR3nt: TGTGCCAGTAGTATACTAGCGGAGAGCGATGAGCAGTTCTTC

v_gene: TRBV5-5
abundance: NA
d_gene: NA
j_gene: TRBJ2-7
CDR3aa: CASSLDQGYSYEQYF
CDR3nt: TGTGCCAGCAGCTTGGATCAGGGATATTCCTACGAGCAGTACTTC

v_gene: TRBV12-3/TRBV12-4
abundance: NA
d_gene: TRBD2
j_gene: TRBJ2-3
CDR3aa: CASSLNRLAADTDTQYF
CDR3nt: TGTGCCAGCAGTTTGAATAGACTAGCGGCTGACACAGATACGCAGTATTTT

v_gene: TRBV27
abundance: NA
d_gene: NA
j_gene: TRBJ1-3
CDR3aa: CASSQGSGNTIYF
CDR3nt: TGTGCCAGCAGCCAGGGGTCGGGAAACACCATATATTTT

v_gene: TRBV3-1
abundance: once
d_gene: TRBD1
j_gene: TRBJ2-7
CDR3aa: CASSQVRGQGPPEQYF
CDR3nt: TGTGCCAGCAGCCAAGTTCGGGGACAGGGTCCCCCGGAGCAGTACTTC

v_gene: TRBV30
abundance: once
d_gene: NA
j_gene: TRBJ1-1
CDR3aa: CAWAPMGDTEAFF
CDR3nt: TGTGCCTGGGCCCCGATGGGGGACACTGAAGCTTTCTTT

v_gene: TRBV7-9
abundance: NA
d_gene: NA
j_gene: TRBJ2-5
CDR3aa: CASSLASGAYF
CDR3nt: TGTGCCAGCAGCTTAGCTAGCGGTGCGTACTTC

v_gene: TRBV7-2
abundance: NA
d_gene: NA
j_gene: TRBJ2-3
CDR3aa: CASSLAVDTQYF
CDR3nt: TGTGCCAGCAGCTTAGCCGTAGATACGCAGTATTTT

v_gene: TRBV11-2
abundance: NA
d_gene: NA
j_gene: TRBJ2-7
CDR3aa: CASSFGFGPYYEQYF
CDR3nt: TGTGCCAGCAGCTTCGGCTTCGGGCCCTACTACGAGCAGTACTTC

v_gene: TRBV19
abundance: NA
d_gene: NA
j_gene: TRBJ2-6
CDR3aa: CASSIDGEGANVLTF
CDR3nt: TGTGCCAGTAGTATAGACGGAGAAGGGGCCAACGTCCTGACTTTC

v_gene: TRBV14
abundance: NA
d_gene: TRBD2
j_gene: TRBJ2-7
CDR3aa: CASSPPGLAGYEQYF
CDR3nt: TGTGCCAGCAGCCCACCGGGACTAGCGGGTTACGAGCAGTACTTC

v_gene: TRBV28
abundance: NA
d_gene: TRBD2
j_gene: TRBJ2-1
CDR3aa: CASSPRGLAVNYNEQFF
CDR3nt: TGTGCCAGCAGTCCCCGTGGACTAGCGGTTAACTACAATGAGCAGTTCTTC

v_gene: TRBV29-1
abundance: once
d_gene: NA
j_gene: TRBJ1-3
CDR3aa: CSVEGVGSGNTIYF
CDR3nt: TGCAGCGTTGAGGGTGTCGGGTCTGGAAACACCATATATTTT

v_gene: TRBV5-1
abundance: few
d_gene: TRBD2
j_gene: TRBJ2-1
CDR3aa: CASSLARGGRLDNEQFF
CDR3nt: TGCGCCAGCAGCTTGGCCCGGGGGGGACGGCTCGACAATGAGCAGTTCTTC

v_gene: TRBV9
abundance: once
d_gene: TRBD2
j_gene: TRBJ2-1
CDR3aa: CASNSGSGSSYNEQFF
CDR3nt: TGTGCCAGCAACTCGGGTAGCGGGAGCTCCTACAATGAGCAGTTCTTC

v_gene: TRBV30
abundance: NA
d_gene: NA
j_gene: TRBJ2-7
CDR3aa: CACYDGRLYEQYF
CDR3nt: TGTGCCTGCTATGACGGACGGCTTTACGAGCAGTACTTC

v_gene: TRBV30
abundance: NA
d_gene: NA
j_gene: TRBJ1-4
CDR3aa: CAWTPQGFRGKLFF
CDR3nt: TGTGCCTGGACCCCTCAGGGATTTAGGGGAAAACTGTTTTTT

v_gene: TRBV29-1
abundance: NA
d_gene: TRBD1
j_gene: TRBJ1-2
CDR3aa: CSVEGTGGLRNYGYTF
CDR3nt: TGCAGCGTTGAAGGGACAGGGGGCCTCCGAAACTATGGCTACACCTTC

v_gene: TRBV11-1
abundance: NA
d_gene: TRBD2
j_gene: TRBJ2-2
CDR3aa: CASSIRGAGELFF
CDR3nt: TGTGCCAGCAGCATACGGGGGGCCGGGGAGCTGTTTTTT

v_gene: TRBV28
abundance: NA
d_gene: NA
j_gene: TRBJ2-7
CDR3aa: CASSLVWNEQYF
CDR3nt: TGTGCCAGCAGTTTGGTGTGGAACGAGCAGTACTTC

v_gene: TRBV27
abundance: NA
d_gene: NA
j_gene: TRBJ1-3
CDR3aa: CASSLGAGNTIYF
CDR3nt: TGTGCCAGCAGTTTAGGGGCAGGAAACACCATATATTTT

v_gene: TRBV7-3
abundance: NA
d_gene: NA
j_gene: TRBJ2-7
CDR3aa: CASSFAGRAEQYF
CDR3nt: TGTGCCAGCAGTTTTGCAGGGCGGGCCGAGCAGTACTTC

v_gene: TRBV28
abundance: once
d_gene: TRBD2
j_gene: TRBJ2-5
CDR3aa: CASRITSDAPTQYF
CDR3nt: TGTGCCAGCAGGATTACTAGCGACGCCCCGACCCAGTACTTC

v_gene: TRBV27
abundance: NA
d_gene: NA
j_gene: TRBJ2-5
CDR3aa: CASSLGWHETQYF
CDR3nt: TGTGCCAGCAGTTTAGGATGGCACGAGACCCAGTACTTC

v_gene: TRBV9
abundance: NA
d_gene: TRBD2
j_gene: TRBJ2-1
CDR3aa: CASSVAGTSSCNEQFF
CDR3nt: TGTGCCAGCAGCGTAGCCGGGACTAGCTCCTGCAATGAGCAGTTCTTC

v_gene: TRBV10-3
abundance: NA
d_gene: NA
j_gene: TRBJ1-1
CDR3aa: CAISEEGVNTEAFF
CDR3nt: TGTGCCATCAGTGAGGAGGGGGTGAACACTGAAGCTTTCTTT

v_gene: TRBV27
abundance: NA
d_gene: NA
j_gene: TRBJ2-3
CDR3aa: CASSDRQSTDTQYF
CDR3nt: TGTGCCAGCAGTGACCGCCAGAGCACAGATACGCAGTATTTT